The T cell receptor beta chain under discussion was sequenced for a study of blood T cell repertoires in COVID-19. Study background: The study drew acute and convalescent COVID-19 samples from the United States, Italy and Spain. PBMCs, B-cell-depleted T cells, or T cells were the source of the cDNA or gDNA that made up the material.

Original methodology: Researchers report that nucleated cell counts were estimated from reference gene primer amplification. Sequenced by immunoSEQ multiplex PCR; TCRdb stores in-frame clones only, minus some. V, J and clone size are those of that table, while D and trimming were read from the DNA. The table shows over 45,000 clones, with roughly 83% occurring only once. The sample consisted of peripheral blood. This sequence was found in a man aged 65-85 years with acute or convalescent COVID-19.

In DNA form, the CDR3 reads TGTGCCAGTAGTAGGGACAGGGCGGACACTGAAGCTTTCTTT. Its translation is CASSRDRADTEAFF. This chain uses TRBV19 with TRBJ1-1; 9 bases match TRBD1. This CDR3 comprises 14 residues. J gave up 3 bases and V 4 bases, and 3 bases lay outside the gene matches. Germline loops: CDR1 LNHDA, CDR2 SQIVND (reference sequence).